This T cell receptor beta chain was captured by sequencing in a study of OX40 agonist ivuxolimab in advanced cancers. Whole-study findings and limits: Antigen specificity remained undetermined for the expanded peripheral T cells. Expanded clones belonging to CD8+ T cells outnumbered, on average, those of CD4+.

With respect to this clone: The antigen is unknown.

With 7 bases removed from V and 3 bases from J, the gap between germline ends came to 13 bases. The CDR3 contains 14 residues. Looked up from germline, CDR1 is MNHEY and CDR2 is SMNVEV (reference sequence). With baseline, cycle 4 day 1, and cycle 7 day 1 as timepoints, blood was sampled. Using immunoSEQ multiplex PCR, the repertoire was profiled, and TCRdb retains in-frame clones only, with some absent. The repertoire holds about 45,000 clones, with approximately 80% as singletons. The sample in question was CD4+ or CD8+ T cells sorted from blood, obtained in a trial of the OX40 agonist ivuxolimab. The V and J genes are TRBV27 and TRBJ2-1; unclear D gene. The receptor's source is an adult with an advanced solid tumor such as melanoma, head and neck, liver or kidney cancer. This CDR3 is CASTMGYGYNEQFF. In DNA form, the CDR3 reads TGTGCCAGCACCATGGGGTACGGCTACAATGAGCAGTTCTTC.